These 11 T cell receptor beta chains originate from one sample sequenced in a study of graft-versus-host responses after intestinal transplantation (dated by TCRdb to the early 2020s). Libraries were prepared through the immunoSEQ multiplex PCR assay. TCRdb mirrors the immuneACCESS table, restricted to in-frame sequences. Some clones are absent from its copies; in checked studies, under half trace to an unresolved V gene, and the reason for the others is unknown. In this sample the table shows around 71,000 clones, over 85% of which occur a single time. Around 0.53% of the sample lies in the top ten. The time point label here, explained by the study, means: cells obtained before transplantation from donor or recipient. These receptors have no known antigen. Sample: unstimulated CD8+ T cells sorted from spleen or lymph node cells, taken before intestinal transplant. All receptors derive from a human donor who received an intestinal transplant.

The CDR3 spells CASSKKPYDRVGENIQYF. The DNA for the CDR3 is TGTGCCAGCAGCAAAAAACCCTATGACAGGGTTGGGGAAAACATTCAGTACTTC. The V gene is TRBV21-1, the J gene TRBJ2-4; the table's D call of TRBD1 was not tested on the DNA. TRBV21-1 is tagged as a pseudogene. CDR3 length equals 18 residues.

CDR3 coding DNA: TGTGCCAGCAGTAGTATTTTGAGCAATCAGCCCCAGCATTTT. It is translated as CASSSILSNQPQHF. The chain joins TRBV27 to TRBJ1-5; D gene uncertain. The V and J ends lost 5 bases and 1 base respectively, with 9 bases between them. This CDR3 spans 14 amino acids. Germline loops: CDR1 MNHEY, CDR2 SMNVEV (reference sequence).

CDR3 DNA: TGTGCCAGCAGCAGAACCGGGACCGAGGACGAGCAGTACTTC. Translation: CASSRTGTEDEQYF. This sequence joins TRBV5-6 and TRBJ2-7, with D possibly called TRBD1 or TRBD2 (5 bases each). The CDR3 spans 14 residues. Trimming removed 4 bases at V and 5 bases at J, with 16 bases between. The germline V gene encodes CDR1 SGHDT and CDR2 YYEEEE.

The V and J genes are TRBV6-6 and TRBJ1-3; D is unclear. The V end lost 1 base, the J end lost 2 bases, and 9 bases lay between the germline ends. The V gene's germline CDR1 is MNHNY and CDR2 SVGAGI (reference sequence). The CDR3 is 15 amino acids. The DNA for the CDR3 is TGTGCCAGCAGTTACTTACACCCTACTGGAAACACCATATATTTT. Translation gives CASSYLHPTGNTIYF.

The rearrangement links TRBV5-1 to TRBJ2-3; tentatively, D is TRBD1 (5 bases). CDR1 is SGHRS and CDR2 is YFSETQ in the germline V gene. The CDR3 totals 21 residues. Trimming pared 1 base from V and 8 bases from J, leaving 35 bases between. This CDR3 reads CASSLNSAQGRSDSLLGTQYF. CDR3 nucleotides: TGCGCCAGCAGCTTGAACTCTGCTCAGGGCCGGTCCGATTCGTTGTTGGGTACGCAGTATTTT.

The V call is TRBV30, the J call TRBJ2-7; TRBD1 matches at 10 bases. Germline CDR1 and CDR2: GTSNPN and SVGIG (reference sequence). The CDR3 runs to 15 residues. Trimming cost V 0 bases and J 7 bases; bases outside gene matches: 9. In DNA, the CDR3 is TGTGCCTGGAGTGTAGGGACAGGGGTCCAAAGGGAGCAGTACTTC. It specifies CAWSVGTGVQREQYF.

This clone has a single count. The V gene is TRBV6-1, the J gene TRBJ2-7; 11 nucleotides line up with TRBD2. Germline V CDR1 and CDR2: MNHNS, SASEGT. The length of the CDR3 is 15 residues. The V gene end was trimmed by 6 bases and the J gene end by 0 bases; junction bases not matched to a gene: 4. This chain's CDR3 is CASRHLAGGSYEQYF. The CDR3 DNA sequence: TGTGCCAGCAGACATCTAGCGGGAGGCTCCTACGAGCAGTACTTC.

The chain couples TRBV18 to TRBJ1-5; 7 bases match TRBD1. This CDR3 has 15 residues. The germline V gene has CDR1 KGHSH and CDR2 LQKENI. The junction had 2 bases not matched to a gene; V was cut back by 2 bases and J by 1 base. The CDR3 loop is CASSPTGESNQPQHF. DNA for the CDR3: TGTGCCAGCTCACCAACAGGGGAAAGCAATCAGCCCCAGCATTTT.

The chain combines TRBV6-1 with TRBJ1-1, with D possibly matching TRBD1 (5 bases). Germline assignment: CDR1 MNHNS and CDR2 SASEGT. Trimming shortened V by 9 bases and J by 1 base, and 12 bases separated the two germline ends. This CDR3 has 13 residues. The CDR3 loop reads CASFKTGNTEAFF. The CDR3 DNA reads TGTGCCAGTTTCAAAACAGGGAACACTGAAGCTTTCTTT.

The count of this clone is one. This chain joins TRBV30 and TRBJ2-1; D remains ambiguous. The CDR3 loop spans 13 amino acids. V lost 0 bases and J lost 3, with 6 bases in between. Germline V gene data show CDR1 as GTSNPN and CDR2 as SVGIG (reference sequence). Written as DNA, the CDR3 is TGTGCCTGGAGTGTACTGAGCTACAATGAGCAGTTCTTC. Translation gives CAWSVLSYNEQFF.

This clone was detected only a few times. This sequence joins TRBV5-1 and TRBJ2-1; D not certain. Trimming left V 1 base short and J 6 bases short, with 5 bases between. Germline values: CDR1 SGHRS, CDR2 YFSETQ. CDR3 size: 12 residues. CDR3 nucleotides: TGCGCCAGCAGCTTGAGACCCAATGAGCAGTTCTTC. Protein product: CASSLRPNEQFF.